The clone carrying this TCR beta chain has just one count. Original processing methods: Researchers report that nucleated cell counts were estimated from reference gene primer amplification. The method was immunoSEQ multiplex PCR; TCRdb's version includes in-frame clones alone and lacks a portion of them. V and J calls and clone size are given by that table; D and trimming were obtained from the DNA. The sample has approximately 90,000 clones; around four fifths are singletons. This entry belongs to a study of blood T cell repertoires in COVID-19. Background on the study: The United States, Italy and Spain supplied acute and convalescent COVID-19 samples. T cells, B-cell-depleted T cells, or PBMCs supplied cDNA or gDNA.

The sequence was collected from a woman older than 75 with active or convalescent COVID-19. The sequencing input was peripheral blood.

CDR3 region: CASSLQTSGNGETQYF. The CDR3 DNA is TGTGCCAGCAGCTTACAGACTAGCGGGAACGGTGAGACCCAGTACTTC. The gene calls are TRBV7-2 and TRBJ2-5, with TRBD2 matching over 11 bases. The CDR3 has 16 residues. Germline loops: CDR1 SGHTA, CDR2 FQGNSA. Losses at the gene ends were 2 bases for V and 5 bases for J; bases not matched to a gene: 7. The whole variable domain, remainder taken from reference TRBV7-2 and TRBJ2-5, is GAGVSQSPSNKVTEKGKDVELRCDPISGHTALYWYRQSLGQGLEFLIYFQGNSAPDKSGLPSDRFSAERTGGSVSTLTIQRTQQEDSAVYLCASSLQTSGNGETQYFGPGTRLLVL.